A selection of T cell receptor beta chains follows, all from one sample in a study of blood T cell repertoires in COVID-19. Produced via immunoSEQ multiplex PCR; TCRdb's table is partial and in-frame only. Seen here are 250,000 or so clones, approximately 90% observed once, and the top ten hold 0.85% to 0.9%. Sequencing was done on a sample of PBMCs or T cells enriched from blood (not recorded which). The receptors shown here come from a man aged 50-59 years who had been exposed to COVID-19. Both conserved end residues are part of each CDR3. The D gene is left open where the match is weak. Size values are once, few and many counts, or a class for expanded clones, and some rows have none.

TRBV19	.	.	TRBJ1-1	CASRATGLNTEAFF	TGTGCCAGTAGGGCGACAGGATTGAACACTGAAGCTTTCTTT
TRBV6-5	.	.	TRBJ1-3	CASRQGNGNTIYF	TGTGCCAGCAGACAGGGTAACGGAAACACCATATATTTT
TRBV27	.	once	TRBJ2-5	CASSLTWGLVETQYF	TGTGCCAGCAGTTTAACCTGGGGGCTTGTTGAGACCCAGTACTTC
TRBV28	.	.	TRBJ2-3	CASSLGISGTDTQYF	TGTGCCAGCAGTTTAGGAATCAGCGGGACAGATACGCAGTATTTT
TRBV27	TRBD1	.	TRBJ1-3	CASSLLAGGTIYF	TGTGCCAGCAGTTTACTTGCAGGGGGCACCATATATTTT
TRBV4-2	TRBD2	.	TRBJ2-1	CASSPVSTSGNEQFF	TGTGCCAGCAGCCCCGTTTCTACTAGCGGCAATGAGCAGTTCTTC
TRBV24-1	.	.	TRBJ1-2	CATSDSSNYGYTF	TGTGCCACCAGTGATTCCTCGAACTATGGCTACACCTTC
TRBV19	.	.	TRBJ1-3	CASSAPSGHGNTIYF	TGTGCCAGTAGTGCCCCTAGCGGGCACGGAAACACCATATATTTT
TRBV5-1	TRBD1	.	TRBJ1-4	CASSLSPRTGNEKLFF	TGCGCCAGCAGCTTGAGTCCGAGGACAGGGAATGAAAAACTGTTTTTT
TRBV28	.	.	TRBJ1-1	CASRSGFTEAFF	TGTGCCAGCAGGTCAGGGTTCACTGAAGCTTTCTTT
TRBV5-6	.	.	TRBJ1-1	CASTLRSGVMNTEAFF	TGTGCCAGCACCCTACGCTCAGGGGTTATGAACACTGAAGCTTTCTTT
TRBV11-3	.	.	TRBJ2-3	CASSPRRGPEDTQYF	TGTGCCAGCAGCCCCAGGAGGGGGCCGGAAGATACGCAGTATTTT
TRBV11-2	TRBD1	.	TRBJ1-2	CASSLGGTGVYGYTF	TGTGCCAGCAGCTTAGGGGGGACAGGGGTCTATGGCTACACCTTC
TRBV18	.	.	TRBJ2-2	CASSPPNDRSRGTGELFF	TGTGCCAGCTCACCACCGAACGACAGGTCCCGTGGCACCGGGGAGCTGTTTTTT
TRBV4-1	.	.	TRBJ2-5	CASSRLLAQLETQYF	TGCGCCAGCAGCCGGTTGCTAGCGCAATTAGAGACCCAGTACTTC
TRBV7-9	.	.	TRBJ2-1	CASSLIRLAGPNNEQFF	TGTGCCAGCAGCTTAATCCGGTTGGCAGGGCCTAACAATGAGCAGTTCTTC
TRBV5-4	.	.	TRBJ2-5	CASSLAAQGQETQYF	TGTGCCAGCAGCTTGGCGGCACAGGGTCAAGAGACCCAGTACTTC
TRBV3-1/TRBV3-2	.	.	TRBJ1-5	CASSLRSNQPQHF	TGTGCCAGCAGCCTCAGGAGCAATCAGCCCCAGCATTTT
TRBV5-1	.	.	TRBJ1-1	CASSFLGSTDTEAFF	TGCGCCAGCAGCTTTCTGGGTAGTACAGACACTGAAGCTTTCTTT
TRBV5-1	TRBD1	.	TRBJ2-4	CASSPGQGDHIQYF	TGCGCCAGCAGCCCGGGACAGGGGGACCACATTCAGTACTTC
TRBV24-1	TRBD2	few	TRBJ2-1	CATSDLRQGTNDNEQFF	TGTGCCACCAGTGATTTGCGGCAAGGGACTAATGACAATGAGCAGTTCTTC
TRBV12-3/TRBV12-4	TRBD2	.	TRBJ2-7	CASGRGYQEQYF	TGTGCCAGCGGGAGGGGTTACCAGGAGCAGTACTTC
TRBV2	TRBD1	.	TRBJ1-4	CASRKDRAEKLFF	TGTGCCAGCAGAAAGGACAGGGCTGAAAAACTGTTTTTT
TRBV2	TRBD2	.	TRBJ2-1	CASSVWRENEQFF	TGTGCCAGCAGCGTTTGGCGGGAGAATGAGCAGTTCTTC
TRBV5-1	TRBD2	.	TRBJ2-1	CASSLGIGGLLYNEQFF	TGCGCCAGCAGCTTGGGGATCGGGGGACTACTCTACAATGAGCAGTTCTTC
TRBV30	.	.	TRBJ1-5	CAWSGGGGQPQHF	TGTGCCTGGAGTGGGGGCGGGGGCCAGCCCCAGCATTTT
TRBV20-1	.	.	TRBJ1-5	CSASGHLNQPQHF	TGCAGTGCTAGTGGGCACCTCAATCAGCCCCAGCATTTT
TRBV7-8	.	.	TRBJ1-4	CASSLSAETTNEKLFF	TGTGCCAGCAGCTTATCCGCGGAGACAACTAATGAAAAACTGTTTTTT
TRBV7-9	TRBD2	few	TRBJ2-1	CASVAGLMGNEQFF	TGTGCCAGCGTAGCGGGTTTAATGGGGAATGAGCAGTTCTTC
TRBV2	.	few	TRBJ2-7	CASSATGYEQYF	TGTGCCAGCAGTGCTACAGGGTACGAGCAGTACTTC
TRBV20-1	TRBD2	.	TRBJ2-3	CSASKRGGTDTQYF	TGCAGTGCTAGTAAGCGGGGGGGCACAGATACGCAGTATTTT
TRBV28	TRBD1	.	TRBJ1-4	CASSSLQGASEKLFF	TGTGCCAGCAGTTCACTACAGGGGGCGAGTGAAAAACTGTTTTTT
TRBV25-1	.	.	TRBJ1-6	CASSESGAGDNSPLHF	TGTGCCAGCAGTGAATCCGGGGCGGGAGATAATTCACCCCTCCACTTT
TRBV11-3	TRBD2	.	TRBJ2-1	CASSPGTSGGTYNEQFF	TGTGCCAGCAGCCCGGGGACTAGCGGGGGGACCTACAATGAGCAGTTCTTC
TRBV6-5	.	.	TRBJ1-2	CASRERQVINYGYTF	TGTGCCAGCAGAGAGAGACAGGTTATTAACTATGGCTACACCTTC
TRBV5-4	TRBD1	.	TRBJ2-5	CASSWGTAVAETQYF	TGTGCCAGCAGCTGGGGGACAGCGGTCGCGGAGACCCAGTACTTC
TRBV5-1	.	.	TRBJ2-7	CASSLTRPSYEQYF	TGCGCCAGCAGCTTGACGCGTCCCTCCTACGAGCAGTACTTC
TRBV6-5	.	.	TRBJ1-1	CASMGPGRTEAFF	TGTGCCAGCATGGGTCCGGGAAGAACTGAAGCTTTCTTT